This T cell receptor (beta chain) emerged from a study of CD8 T cells in ankylosing spondylitis. In TCRdb, the 5' RACE reads were re-called with MiXCR into one record per CDR3 protein. The sample has 84,000 or so distinct CDR3 sequences; 27% are singletons. There are 17 residues in the CDR3. J lost 0 bases, V lost 4 bases, and 12 bases had no gene match. Germline CDR1 reads SGHRS; CDR2 reads YFSETQ. Findings and caveats of the study: In synovial fluid and blood from reactive arthritis, some motif variants were previously reported.

This clonotype occurred many times. Its target is unknown. This clonotype originated in a male donor with ankylosing spondylitis or in good health (not recorded which). This chain uses TRBV5-1 with TRBJ1-1; TRBD1 matches at 7 bases. The sample taken for sequencing was blood, either unsorted or a sorted T cell fraction (not recorded which). DNA of the CDR3: TGCGCCAGCAGCCCGACAGGGTTGGTCAGTATGAACACTGAAGCTTTCTTT. Protein product: CASSPTGLVSMNTEAFF.